These T cell receptor beta chains were read from a single sample in a study of blood T cell repertoires in COVID-19. Here immunoSEQ multiplex PCR was the method, and the copy in TCRdb shows in-frame clones only, minus some. The sample holds about 43,000 clones, around 80% seen once. The sequencing input was peripheral blood. The receptor source for this set is a woman aged 60-75 years with acute or convalescent COVID-19. CDR3s leave out the opening cysteine and the closing phenylalanine or tryptophan.

J: TRBJ1-1; V: TRBV6-5; CDR3: ASNGGFADTEAF
J: TRBJ2-7; V: TRBV25-1; CDR3: ASSDPGLYEQY
J: TRBJ2-1; V: TRBV6-4; CDR3: ASSRGAYNEQF
J: TRBJ1-3; V: TRBV4-2; CDR3: ASSESQDTGNTIY
J: TRBJ2-7; V: TRBV6-4; CDR3: ASSGLSPGQGIMSYEQY
J: TRBJ2-7; V: TRBV2; CDR3: ASKDFSYEQY
J: TRBJ1-3; V: TRBV12-3/TRBV12-4; CDR3: ASSFSSGNTIY
J: TRBJ2-2; V: TRBV7-7; CDR3: ASSPNSGGDTGELF
J: TRBJ1-6; V: TRBV30; CDR3: AWTQTTGLTSPLH
J: TRBJ2-3; V: TRBV12-5; CDR3: ASGLTSRGGTDTQY
J: TRBJ2-2; V: TRBV4-1; CDR3: ASGGAVGELF
J: TRBJ1-6; V: TRBV4-1; CDR3: ASSQEPQGAGSPLH
J: TRBJ2-3; V: TRBV7-2; CDR3: ASSFTGVLDTQY
J: TRBJ1-2; V: TRBV30; CDR3: AWTLGGGYGYT
J: TRBJ2-3; V: TRBV7-9; CDR3: ASRLLAGGDTQY
J: TRBJ1-5; V: TRBV15; CDR3: ATSRERGGPQH
J: TRBJ2-3; V: TRBV6-5; CDR3: ASASTTEPNKY
J: TRBJ1-1; V: TRBV29-1; CDR3: SAGRGPNTEAF
J: TRBJ1-5; V: TRBV6-6; CDR3: ASSYSGGNQPQH
J: TRBJ2-7; V: TRBV3-1/TRBV3-2; CDR3: ASSFGTGNSEQY
J: TRBJ2-2; V: TRBV27; CDR3: ASSDRGSNTGELF
J: TRBJ2-3; V: TRBV7-2; CDR3: ASSTRGTSGKSTDTQY
J: TRBJ1-2; V: TRBV3-1/TRBV3-2; CDR3: ASSQGGRLYGYT
J: TRBJ1-1; V: TRBV24-1; CDR3: ATSDLDSSTEAF
J: TRBJ1-6; V: TRBV15; CDR3: ATSRAGTGNSPLH
J: TRBJ2-3; V: TRBV4-1; CDR3: ASSQDDLAGGDTQY
J: TRBJ1-1; V: TRBV29-1; CDR3: SVVPGFTEAF